These T cell receptor beta chains were read from a single sample in a study of cytomegalovirus exposure and HLA in healthy donors. TCRdb keeps only in-frame clones here, not all; method: immunoSEQ multiplex PCR. The table lists 40,000 or so clones, approximately 63% of them singletons, with roughly 4% in the top ten. The sample taken for sequencing was PBMCs. The receptors were sampled from a man between 35 and 55 years old in good health and CMV-seronegative. CDR3s include the opening cysteine and the closing phenylalanine or tryptophan. Each record gives: clone size, J gene, V gene, D gene, CDR3 DNA, CDR3 protein. A D gene is named only where the DNA matches it firmly. Only part of the rows carry a size: once, few, many, or a class if the clone is expanded.

size: -
J: TRBJ2-2
V: TRBV11-3
D: -
DNA: TGTGCCAGCAGCTTAGATCAGTTCGGGGAGCTGTTTTTT
CDR3: CASSLDQFGELFF

size: -
J: TRBJ2-7
V: TRBV11-2
D: TRBD1
DNA: TGTGCCAGCAGACCGGGACAGGGGTTATACGAGCAGTACTTC
CDR3: CASRPGQGLYEQYF

size: once
J: TRBJ2-5
V: TRBV7-6
D: TRBD1
DNA: TGTGCCAGCAGCTTAGTGGGACAGGCGAAAGAGACCCAGTACTTC
CDR3: CASSLVGQAKETQYF

size: -
J: TRBJ2-3
V: TRBV7-8
D: -
DNA: TGTGCCAGCACCCTGACTAGAACGACAGATACGCAGTATTTT
CDR3: CASTLTRTTDTQYF

size: -
J: TRBJ1-5
V: TRBV19
D: -
DNA: TGTGCCAGTATGTACAGGGGCAATCAGCCCCAGCATTTT
CDR3: CASMYRGNQPQHF

size: once
J: TRBJ2-3
V: TRBV30
D: -
DNA: TGTGCCTGGAGTCGGGTCTACACAGATACGCAGTATTTT
CDR3: CAWSRVYTDTQYF

size: -
J: TRBJ1-5
V: TRBV6-1
D: TRBD1
DNA: TGTGCCAGCAGTGAAGTGAACAGGGGAAATCAGCCCCAGCATTTT
CDR3: CASSEVNRGNQPQHF

size: few
J: TRBJ2-2
V: TRBV9
D: -
DNA: TGTGCCAGCAGCGTAGCTCCGGGGGTCACCGGGGAGCTGTTTTTT
CDR3: CASSVAPGVTGELFF

size: -
J: TRBJ2-1
V: TRBV4-1
D: -
DNA: TGCGCCAGCGGGGGGGCAGGTGAGCAGTTCTTC
CDR3: CASGGAGEQFF

size: -
J: TRBJ2-7
V: TRBV19
D: TRBD1
DNA: TGTGCCAGTAGTCCTGGACAGGGGGGGACCTACGAGCAGTACTTC
CDR3: CASSPGQGGTYEQYF

size: -
J: TRBJ2-7
V: TRBV28
D: TRBD2
DNA: TGTGCCAGCAGTTCCCTAGCGGGGGGGTCCTCCTACGAGCAGTACTTC
CDR3: CASSSLAGGSSYEQYF

size: -
J: TRBJ2-7
V: TRBV5-6
D: TRBD2
DNA: TGTGCCAGCCTCATCCACGGGGGGGAGCAGTACTTC
CDR3: CASLIHGGEQYF

size: -
J: TRBJ2-1
V: TRBV13
D: -
DNA: TGTGCCAGCAGCTGGACAGCCACCTACAATGAGCAGTTCTTC
CDR3: CASSWTATYNEQFF

size: -
J: TRBJ1-5
V: TRBV27
D: -
DNA: TGTGCCAGCAGCAGGATTGGACGGGAGAATCAGCCCCAGCATTTT
CDR3: CASSRIGRENQPQHF

size: -
J: TRBJ1-2
V: TRBV28
D: -
DNA: TGTGCCAGCAGTTTACCTAGTACGGTCTTCTATGGCTACACCTTC
CDR3: CASSLPSTVFYGYTF

size: -
J: TRBJ2-7
V: TRBV6-1
D: TRBD2
DNA: TGTGCCAGCAGCCTCACTAGCGGGGTTTACGAGCAGTACTTC
CDR3: CASSLTSGVYEQYF

size: -
J: TRBJ2-5
V: TRBV6-5
D: -
DNA: TGTGCCAGCAGTTACCGGGAAGCCCAAGAGACCCAGTACTTC
CDR3: CASSYREAQETQYF

size: -
J: TRBJ1-5
V: TRBV28
D: -
DNA: TGTGCCAGCAGTTTCGAAACAGACGGTCAGCCCCAGCATTTT
CDR3: CASSFETDGQPQHF

size: -
J: TRBJ2-6
V: TRBV9
D: TRBD2
DNA: TGTGCCAGCAGCCCCGGGGGGGCTGGGGCCAACGTCCTGACTTTC
CDR3: CASSPGGAGANVLTF

size: -
J: TRBJ2-2
V: TRBV27
D: -
DNA: TGTGCCAGCAGTTACGGTAACACCGGGGAGCTGTTTTTT
CDR3: CASSYGNTGELFF

size: -
J: TRBJ1-1
V: TRBV5-1
D: TRBD1
DNA: TGCGCCAGCAGCAGGGGTGGCCAGGGGGCTTTGGACACTGAAGCTTTCTTT
CDR3: CASSRGGQGALDTEAFF

size: -
J: TRBJ1-6
V: TRBV7-2
D: -
DNA: TGTGCCAGCAGCAGGGGACAAGTATATAATTCACCCCTCCACTTT
CDR3: CASSRGQVYNSPLHF

size: -
J: TRBJ2-2
V: TRBV7-6
D: TRBD2
DNA: TGTGCCAGCAGCTTAGCGAACGGGGGGGCCGCCGGGGAGCTGTTTTTT
CDR3: CASSLANGGAAGELFF

size: -
J: TRBJ1-1
V: TRBV6-1
D: -
DNA: TGTGCCAGCAGTGAGCACAGGGAGCGGGGCAACACTGAAGCTTTCTTT
CDR3: CASSEHRERGNTEAFF

size: -
J: TRBJ1-1
V: TRBV19
D: -
DNA: TGTGCCAGTAGTAGAGGCGCCCGGACACTGGCTGAAGCTTTCTTT
CDR3: CASSRGARTLAEAFF

size: -
J: TRBJ2-3
V: TRBV29-1
D: -
DNA: TGCAGCGTTGATACTTTACTAGTGACGGATACGCAGTATTTT
CDR3: CSVDTLLVTDTQYF

size: -
J: TRBJ2-2
V: TRBV9
D: TRBD1
DNA: TGTGCCAGCAGCGTCGGTTACAGGGGGCCGGACACCGGGGAGCTGTTTTTT
CDR3: CASSVGYRGPDTGELFF

size: few
J: TRBJ1-4
V: TRBV29-1
D: TRBD1
DNA: TGCAGCGTTGAGGGAACAGGGGATAATGAAAAACTGTTTTTT
CDR3: CSVEGTGDNEKLFF

size: -
J: TRBJ2-3
V: TRBV7-9
D: TRBD2
DNA: TGTGCCAGCAGCTCTAACTCCGGGGGGGCACTCACAGATACGCAGTATTTT
CDR3: CASSSNSGGALTDTQYF

size: -
J: TRBJ2-7
V: TRBV18
D: -
DNA: TGTGCCAGCTCACCACCCCAGGTCTACGAGCAGTACTTC
CDR3: CASSPPQVYEQYF

size: -
J: TRBJ1-2
V: TRBV23-1
D: TRBD1
DNA: TGCGCCAGCAGTCCCCCGACAGGGGGCTATGGCTACACCTTC
CDR3: CASSPPTGGYGYTF

size: -
J: TRBJ2-7
V: TRBV7-6
D: TRBD1
DNA: TGTGCCAGCAGCTTAGGGGGACAGGATCTCGACGAGCAGTACTTC
CDR3: CASSLGGQDLDEQYF

size: -
J: TRBJ1-1
V: TRBV29-1
D: -
DNA: TGCAGCGCCGCGGAGGGTGAAGCTTTCTTT
CDR3: CSAAEGEAFF

size: -
J: TRBJ1-5
V: TRBV14
D: -
DNA: TGTGCCAGCAGCCCGAGGCCACGTACCCGCAATCAGCCCCAGCATTTT
CDR3: CASSPRPRTRNQPQHF

size: few
J: TRBJ2-1
V: TRBV4-2
D: -
DNA: TGTGCCAGCAGCCAAGATTGGACAGCGAGGGGTCATGGTAATGAGCAGTTCTTC
CDR3: CASSQDWTARGHGNEQFF

size: few
J: TRBJ2-1
V: TRBV11-3
D: TRBD2
DNA: TGTGCCAGCAGCTTTCATAGCGGGGGGGACAATGAGCAGTTCTTC
CDR3: CASSFHSGGDNEQFF

size: -
J: TRBJ1-3
V: TRBV7-9
D: -
DNA: TGTGCCAGCAGCTTAGAGGCCCGGAGCTCTGGAAACACCATATATTTT
CDR3: CASSLEARSSGNTIYF

size: -
J: TRBJ2-1
V: TRBV11-1
D: -
DNA: TGTGCCAGCAGCCCAACAGGGTCCTACAATGAGCAGTTCTTC
CDR3: CASSPTGSYNEQFF

size: -
J: TRBJ2-3
V: TRBV7-6
D: -
DNA: TGTGCCAGCAGCTTAGGGGCGGGTAGATACACAGATACGCAGTATTTT
CDR3: CASSLGAGRYTDTQYF

size: -
J: TRBJ1-5
V: TRBV6-5
D: TRBD1
DNA: TGTGCCAGCAGTTCCACCTGGACAGGAGATCAGCCCCAGCATTTT
CDR3: CASSSTWTGDQPQHF

size: -
J: TRBJ1-1
V: TRBV10-3
D: TRBD1
DNA: TGTGCCACCACAGGGGGCGGAGGAAACACTGAAGCTTTCTTT
CDR3: CATTGGGGNTEAFF

size: once
J: TRBJ1-2
V: TRBV30
D: TRBD1
DNA: TGTGCCTGGACCGGGACAGGGGGAATTGGCTACACCTTC
CDR3: CAWTGTGGIGYTF

size: -
J: TRBJ1-2
V: TRBV16
D: TRBD1
DNA: TGTGCCAGCACCCACAGGGGATTGAGTGGCTACACCTTC
CDR3: CASTHRGLSGYTF

size: -
J: TRBJ2-5
V: TRBV7-7
D: TRBD2
DNA: TGTGCTAGCAGCTTAGATTCGGCGGGGGGGCGCGAGACCCAGTACTTC
CDR3: CASSLDSAGGRETQYF

size: -
J: TRBJ2-1
V: TRBV30
D: -
DNA: TGTGCCTGGACGCGAGGCGCCTACAATGAGCAGTTCTTC
CDR3: CAWTRGAYNEQFF

size: few
J: TRBJ2-7
V: TRBV6-4
D: -
DNA: TGTGCCAGCAGTGTATCTTTGGGGGCCCACGAGCAGTACTTC
CDR3: CASSVSLGAHEQYF

size: -
J: TRBJ1-2
V: TRBV19
D: -
DNA: TGTGCCAGTACCCCTTCCAGGGCTAGCTATGGCTACACCTTC
CDR3: CASTPSRASYGYTF

size: -
J: TRBJ2-1
V: TRBV5-8
D: TRBD2
DNA: TGTGCCAGCAGCAGCCGGACTAGCTCCTTCTACAATGAGCAGTTCTTC
CDR3: CASSSRTSSFYNEQFF

size: -
J: TRBJ2-1
V: TRBV5-4
D: -
DNA: TGTGCCAGCAGCTTTGTGTCCCTGACAGCTAACAATGAGCAGTTCTTC
CDR3: CASSFVSLTANNEQFF

size: once
J: TRBJ1-6
V: TRBV5-6
D: -
DNA: TGTGCCAGCAATCTGGGGGGGGGTAGGTTGAATTCACCCCTCCACTTT
CDR3: CASNLGGGRLNSPLHF

size: -
J: TRBJ2-1
V: TRBV9
D: TRBD2
DNA: TGTGCCAGCAGCGTAGCGTTAGCGGGGCCCTACAATGAGCAGTTCTTC
CDR3: CASSVALAGPYNEQFF

size: -
J: TRBJ1-5
V: TRBV29-1
D: -
DNA: TGCAGCGCCTCGGGACACCGTAATCAGCCCCAGCATTTT
CDR3: CSASGHRNQPQHF

size: -
J: TRBJ2-7
V: TRBV14
D: TRBD1
DNA: TGTGCCAGCAGCCGCGCCCGACAGGGGGCCTACGAGCAGTACTTC
CDR3: CASSRARQGAYEQYF

size: -
J: TRBJ2-5
V: TRBV5-1
D: TRBD1
DNA: TGCGCCAGCAGCTTAGGGACAGGACAAGAGACCCAGTACTTC
CDR3: CASSLGTGQETQYF

size: few
J: TRBJ1-5
V: TRBV28
D: -
DNA: TGTGCCAGCACCGGGACTTCTCCTACCCATGGCAATCAGCCCCAGCATTTT
CDR3: CASTGTSPTHGNQPQHF